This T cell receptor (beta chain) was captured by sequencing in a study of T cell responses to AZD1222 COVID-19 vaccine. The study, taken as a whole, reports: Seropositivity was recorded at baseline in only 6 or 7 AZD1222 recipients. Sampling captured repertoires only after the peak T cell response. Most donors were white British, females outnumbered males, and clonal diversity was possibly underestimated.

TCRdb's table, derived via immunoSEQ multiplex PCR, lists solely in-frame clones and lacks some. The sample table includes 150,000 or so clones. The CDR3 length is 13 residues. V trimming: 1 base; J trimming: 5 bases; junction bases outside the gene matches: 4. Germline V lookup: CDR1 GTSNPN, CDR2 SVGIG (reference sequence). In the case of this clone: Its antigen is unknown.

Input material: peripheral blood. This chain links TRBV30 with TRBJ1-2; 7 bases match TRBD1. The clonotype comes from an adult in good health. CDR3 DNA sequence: TGTGCCTGGAGTGCCCGGGACAGATATGGCTACACCTTC. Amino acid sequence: CAWSARDRYGYTF.